Presented here are 13 T cell receptor beta chains from one specimen sequenced in a study of T cell responses to AZD1222 COVID-19 vaccine. Generated by immunoSEQ multiplex PCR, the TCRdb table keeps only in-frame clones and is missing some. There are 100,000 to 120,000 clones in the sample; about 90% occur only once, and about 15% lies in the top ten. The sequenced sample was peripheral blood, obtained 28 days after the second AZD1222 dose. The origin of the receptors is an adult who received the AZD1222 COVID-19 vaccine.

The chain is built from TRBV5-5 and TRBJ1-2; D may be TRBD1 (6 bases). Germline V CDR1 and CDR2: SGHKS, YYEKEE (reference sequence). V lost 0 bases and J 4 bases, leaving 16 bases between the germline ends. CDR3 size: 16 residues. CDR3 in amino acids: CASSLGSGGTGYGYTF. The CDR3 DNA follows: TGTGCCAGCAGCTTGGGCTCGGGGGGCACGGGCTATGGCTACACCTTC.

This chain connects TRBV28 to TRBJ1-4; a weak D match, TRBD1 (6 bases). Deletions cut 7 bases from V and 8 bases from J, with 17 bases between. Germline CDR1 is MDHEN and CDR2 is SYDVKM. The CDR3 extends over 14 amino acids. DNA of the CDR3: TGTGCCAGCACCCCGGGGGGGCCCATGGAAAAACTGTTTTTT. It specifies CASTPGGPMEKLFF.

V is TRBV11-2 and J is TRBJ1-1; tentative D call: TRBD1 (6 bases). Germline values: CDR1 SGHAT, CDR2 FQNNGV. Trimming took off 6 bases at V and 2 bases at J, with 10 bases between the two ends. This CDR3 is built from 13 residues. Here the CDR3 reads CASRRGQNTEAFF. In DNA, the CDR3 is TGTGCCAGCAGGAGGGGACAAAACACTGAAGCTTTCTTT.

The V gene is TRBV4-1, the J gene TRBJ2-5; 7 bases line up with TRBD1. The CDR3 is made up of 16 amino acids. The germline V gene has CDR1 MGHRA and CDR2 YSYEKL. V gave up 0 bases and J gave up 5 bases; unmatched junction bases: 9. Here the CDR3 reads CASSQDRGSGYETQYF. The CDR3 bases are TGCGCCAGCAGCCAAGACAGGGGGTCAGGGTATGAGACCCAGTACTTC.

The chain recombines TRBV9 with TRBJ1-2, with D tentatively TRBD1 (6 bases). CDR1 and CDR2 (germline): SGDLS, YYNGEE. CDR3 length: 14 amino acids. V lost 0 bases and J lost 6, with 12 bases in between. The CDR3: CASSVGGARDGYTF. As DNA, the CDR3 is TGTGCCAGCAGCGTAGGGGGGGCTAGGGATGGCTACACCTTC. The entire variable domain, with the rest obtained from reference TRBV9 and TRBJ1-2, is as follows: DSGVTQTPKHLITATGQRVTLRCSPRSGDLSVYWYQQSLDQGLQFLIQYYNGEERAKGNILERFSAQQFPDLHSELNLSSLELGDSALYFCASSVGGARDGYTFGSGTRLTVV.

This CDR3 reads CASRVSGNTIYF. The CDR3 DNA is TGTGCCAGCAGAGTCTCGGGAAACACCATATATTTT. This rearrangement joins TRBV6-5 to TRBJ1-3; D unresolved. The V gene's germline CDR1 is MNHEY and CDR2 SVGAGI. V lost 6 bases, J lost 4 bases, and 7 bases lay in between. The CDR3 has 12 residues.

The table lists this clone with a few counts. This chain connects TRBV25-1 to TRBJ1-1; tentative D call: TRBD1 (5 bases). Trimming stripped 6 bases from V and 6 bases from J, with 17 bases between. Germline CDR1 and CDR2: MGHDK and SYGVNS. This CDR3 has 14 amino acids. In DNA form, the CDR3 reads TGTGCCAGCAGGCCAGAGCGGGGGGGGGCTGAAGCTTTCTTT. This sequence encodes CASRPERGGAEAFF. Using reference TRBV25-1 and TRBJ1-1 for the parts outside the CDR3, the full variable domain is EADIYQTPRYLVIGTGKKITLECSQTMGHDKMYWYQQDPGMELHLIHYSYGVNSTEKGDLSSESTVSRIRTEHFPLTLESARPSHTSQYLCASRPERGGAEAFFGQGTRLTVV.

The rearrangement uses TRBV6-5 and TRBJ1-1; 9 nucleotides line up with TRBD1. Germline V gene data show CDR1 as MNHEY and CDR2 as SVGAGI. Trimming removed 5 bases from V and 5 bases from J; junction bases left unmatched: 3. CDR3 length equals 13 residues. Written as DNA, the CDR3 is TGTGCCAGCAGTCGGGACAGGGTAACTGAAGCTTTCTTT. Translated, it gives CASSRDRVTEAFF.

This chain joins TRBV19 and TRBJ1-6; possible D gene TRBD1, 5 bases. The CDR3 extends over 14 amino acids. Germline V CDR1 and CDR2: LNHDA, SQIVND (reference sequence). V lost 7 bases and J 7 bases, leaving 14 bases between the germline ends. CDR3 region: CASTLWDGNSPLHF. Written as DNA, the CDR3 is TGTGCCAGTACCCTTTGGGACGGAAATTCACCCCTCCACTTT. The whole variable domain, filled in from reference TRBV19 and TRBJ1-6, reads DGGITQSPKYLFRKEGQNVTLSCEQNLNHDAMYWYRQDPGQGLRLIYYSQIVNDFQKGDIAEGYSVSREKKESFPLTVTSAQKNPTAFYLCASTLWDGNSPLHFGNGTRLTVT.

In its sample, this clone was seen once. The J gene is TRBJ2-2, the V gene TRBV7-2; 7 nucleotides agree with TRBD2. The CDR3 is made up of 17 amino acids. V gave up 2 bases and J gave up 0 bases; unmatched junction bases: 6. Germline V gene lookup returns CDR1 SGHTA and CDR2 FQGNSA. The CDR3 loop reads CASSLSLGTTNTGELFF. CDR3 DNA: TGTGCCAGCAGCTTATCTTTGGGGACTACGAACACCGGGGAGCTGTTTTTT.

V and J are TRBV18 and TRBJ1-2; D is possibly TRBD1 (6 bases). Germline-derived CDR1 and CDR2 are KGHSH and LQKENI. V lost 4 bases, J lost 6 bases, and 15 bases lay in between. The CDR3 covers 14 residues. The chain's CDR3 is CASSRVRGGDGYTF. The CDR3 DNA reads as TGTGCCAGCTCACGAGTCAGGGGAGGCGATGGCTACACCTTC. Drawing the rest from reference TRBV18 and TRBJ1-2, the complete variable domain is NAGVMQNPRHLVRRRGQEARLRCSPMKGHSHVYWYRQLPEEGLKFMVYLQKENIIDESGMPKERFSAEFPKEGPSILRIQQVVRGDSAAYFCASSRVRGGDGYTFGSGTRLTVV.

The rearrangement joins TRBV28 to TRBJ2-5, with D unclear. CDR3 size: 13 residues. Trimming pared 6 bases from V and 4 bases from J, leaving 12 bases between. CDR1 and CDR2 from the germline V gene are MDHEN and SYDVKM. The CDR3 DNA reads TGTGCCAGCAGGGATTGGTCGGGAGAGACCCAGTACTTC. The encoded protein is CASRDWSGETQYF.

V gene TRBV20-1 combines with J gene TRBJ1-2; D remains ambiguous. The CDR3 contains 13 residues. Trimming stripped 3 bases from V and 5 bases from J, with 13 bases between. Germline lookup yields CDR1 DFQATT and CDR2 SNEGSKA (reference sequence). The CDR3 loop reads CSASPGGAYGYTF. CDR3 DNA: TGCAGTGCTAGTCCCGGCGGAGCATATGGCTACACCTTC.